This is a list of T cell receptor beta chains from one sample in a study of human T cells and chemical hapten exposure. MiXCR, run by TCRdb on the RACE reads, gives a single entry per CDR3 protein. Of fewer than 80,000 distinct CDR3 sequences detected, over 9% appear once; the ten largest clones hold around 6.8%. The source was whole blood, collected in connection with sensitization to the hapten diphenylcyclopropenone (DPC). The receptors stem from a woman aged 45 to 65 with alopecia areata. Some clones in this sample may be carry-over from other donors' samples. The CDR3 runs from the conserved cysteine through the conserved F or W.

v_gene | CDR3aa
TRBV5-4 | CASSLDVGVNGNEQFF
TRBV7-9 | CASSSGQGSSEAFF
TRBV12-3/TRBV12-4 | CASSFLVPTDTQYF
TRBV19 | CASSPRQDGGHEQYF
TRBV18 | CASSEQVVHNEQFF
TRBV3-1 | CASSLGLPQTQYF
TRBV20-1 | CSARETGGGYGYTF
TRBV18 | CASSPLEVGGNTEAFF
TRBV20-1 | CSPSLRERSYNEQFF
TRBV7-9 | CASSARGLAGNEQFF
TRBV27 | CASSFTSVF
TRBV21-1 | CASNKRDRPFQETQYF
TRBV12-3/TRBV12-4 | CASKLHGTDVQETQYF
TRBV20-1 | CSARLDGRYLNEQFF
TRBV20-1 | CSAARGLDYGYTF
TRBV20-1 | CSARVPSGKETQYF
TRBV27 | CASSLRLGNTEAFF
TRBV29-1 | CSVAARGYGYTF
TRBV9 | CASSVAGGEADTQYF
TRBV20-1 | CSAYGHPEAFF
TRBV10-2 | CASRRGGAQETQYF
TRBV29-1 | CSASFGRYEQFF
TRBV3-1 | CASRLRTEPYGYTF
TRBV20-1 | CSARFPGRNTIYF
TRBV14 | CASSQAGKNQPQHF
TRBV11-2 | CASSPPQGVNTEAFF
TRBV14 | CASSQGRRNEQFF
TRBV19 | CASSIERQPQHF
TRBV19 | CATAQQSNTEAFF
TRBV7-8 | CASSLASHTGYNQPQHF
TRBV27 | CASSLSGGDGYTF